The 12 T cell receptor beta chains presented below share a single source sample, sequenced in a study of OX40 agonist ivuxolimab in advanced cancers. Using immunoSEQ multiplex PCR, the repertoire was profiled, and TCRdb retains in-frame clones only, with some absent. This sample has 75,000 to 95,000 clones, with around 85% found just once. Sequencing used CD4+ or CD8+ T cells sorted from blood, obtained in a trial of the OX40 agonist ivuxolimab. The receptor source for this set is an adult with an advanced solid tumor such as melanoma, head and neck, liver or kidney cancer.

Notes on this clone: The same CDR3 arises from other DNA sequences in this sample as well. CDR3 in DNA: TGTGCCAGCAGCTTAACAGGGGGCGACACTGAAGCTTTCTTT. This sequence encodes CASSLTGGDTEAFF. The chain links TRBV7-3 to TRBJ1-1; 7 bases map to TRBD1. The V gene end was trimmed by 0 bases and the J gene end by 3 bases; junction bases not matched to a gene: 1. This CDR3 contains 14 residues. The germline gives CDR1 SGHTA, CDR2 FQGTGA.

The chain has TRBV2 and TRBJ1-1, with D tentatively TRBD1 (5 bases). V was clipped by 11 bases and J by 5 bases, with 24 bases between them. Germline loops: CDR1 SNHLY, CDR2 FYNNEI. This CDR3 is 15 amino acids long. CDR3 sequence: CAGSSGLPSGTEAFF. As DNA, the CDR3 is TGTGCCGGTAGTTCGGGACTCCCCTCGGGTACTGAAGCTTTCTTT.

The CDR3, as DNA: TGTGCCAGTAGTCCCGACGGCCCCTATAATTCACCCCTCCACTTT. This translates into CASSPDGPYNSPLHF. V is TRBV19 and J is TRBJ1-6; D gene uncertain. This CDR3 contains 15 residues. Germline V gene data show CDR1 as LNHDA and CDR2 as SQIVND (reference sequence). The V end was cut by 5 bases, the J end by 2 bases, with 10 bases between.

This rearrangement joins TRBV5-8 to TRBJ1-5; 7 bases are shared with TRBD1. The junction had 5 bases not matched to a gene; V was cut back by 5 bases and J by 3 bases. CDR1 and CDR2 (germline): SGHTS, YDEGEE. The CDR3 runs 14 residues. The CDR3, as DNA: TGTGCCAGCAGTACCGGGACAGCCAATCAGCCCCAGCATTTT. Translating it yields CASSTGTANQPQHF.

This clone came up once. This chain connects TRBV7-3 to TRBJ2-2, with D unclear. Germline loops: CDR1 SGHTA, CDR2 FQGTGA. The CDR3 is 14 amino acids. Trimming took off 2 bases at V and 0 bases at J, with 4 bases between the two ends. The CDR3 protein is CASSLHSNTGELFF. The CDR3, as DNA: TGTGCCAGCAGCTTACACTCGAACACCGGGGAGCTGTTTTTT.

This clone appeared a single time. V and J are TRBV7-3 and TRBJ1-1; D is possibly TRBD1 (5 bases). This CDR3 has 15 residues. Trimming stripped 5 bases from V and 3 bases from J, with 16 bases between. Germline V CDR1 and CDR2: SGHTA, FQGTGA. This chain's CDR3 is CASSPSAGGYTEAFF. The CDR3 nucleotides read TGTGCCAGCAGCCCTTCTGCGGGGGGTTACACTGAAGCTTTCTTT.

The sample holds one count of this clone. This chain links TRBV6-6 with TRBJ2-3; tentatively, D is TRBD1 or TRBD2 (5 bases each). Per germline, CDR1 MNHNY and CDR2 SVGAGI (reference sequence). V was shortened by 0 bases and J by 10 bases, with 14 bases between the two germline ends. The CDR3 runs 14 residues. CDR3 nucleotide sequence: TGTGCCAGCAGTTACTCGACGGCAGAGGGGCCGCAGTATTTT. It is translated as CASSYSTAEGPQYF.

The CDR3 reads CASSDSSWQETQYF. CDR3 DNA: TGTGCCAGCAGCGACAGTAGCTGGCAAGAGACCCAGTACTTC. This sequence joins TRBV7-2 and TRBJ2-5, with D maybe TRBD1 (5 bases). Trimming removed 5 bases from V and 2 bases from J, with 12 bases in between. The germline gives CDR1 SGHTA, CDR2 FQGNSA. CDR3 size: 14 residues. The variable domain in full, completed from reference TRBV7-2 and TRBJ2-5, reads GAGVSQSPSNKVTEKGKDVELRCDPISGHTALYWYRQSLGQGLEFLIYFQGNSAPDKSGLPSDRFSAERTGGSVSTLTIQRTQQEDSAVYLCASSDSSWQETQYFGPGTRLLVL.

V and J are TRBV4-1 and TRBJ1-2, with TRBD1 matching 9 bases. V dropped 0 bases and J dropped 1; count of bases not matched to a gene: 12. Germline lookup yields CDR1 MGHRA and CDR2 YSYEKL. The CDR3 is 19 residues long. The CDR3 reads CASSQERTGTGPLNYGYTF. In DNA, the CDR3 is TGCGCCAGCAGCCAAGAACGAACGGGGACAGGGCCACTTAACTATGGCTACACCTTC.

This clone was counted between two and nine times. The rearrangement uses TRBV7-2 and TRBJ1-5; 8 bases fit TRBD1. This CDR3 is built from 16 residues. The ends lost 4 bases at V and 7 bases at J; junction bases unmatched: 12. Per the germline V gene, CDR1 is SGHTA and CDR2 is FQGNSA. The CDR3 nucleotides read TGTGCCAGCAGCTCTCGCGGGACAGGATTCCCCCAGCCCCAGCATTTT. Its translation: CASSSRGTGFPQPQHF.

This clone was observed a single time. The chain joins TRBV5-1 to TRBJ1-2, with D maybe TRBD1 (5 bases). Trimming took 1 base from V and 2 from J, leaving 9 bases between them. Germline V lookup: CDR1 SGHRS, CDR2 YFSETQ. The CDR3 has 14 amino acids. The CDR3 reads CASSLYAGNYGYTF. The CDR3 DNA sequence: TGCGCCAGCAGCTTGTATGCAGGGAACTATGGCTACACCTTC.

The rearrangement links TRBV5-1 to TRBJ1-5; D gene ambiguous. Germline V gene data show CDR1 as SGHRS and CDR2 as YFSETQ. This CDR3 is 13 amino acids long. Trimming took off 2 bases at V and 2 bases at J, with 5 bases between the two ends. The CDR3 DNA sequence: TGCGCCAGCAGCTTTGGGGGCAATCAGCCCCAGCATTTT. Protein product: CASSFGGNQPQHF. The full variable domain, in which reference TRBV5-1 and TRBJ1-5 provide the parts outside the CDR3, is KAGVTQTPRYLIKTRGQQVTLSCSPISGHRSVSWYQQTPGQGLQFLFEYFSETQRNKGNFPGRFSGRQFSNSRSEMNVSTLELGDSALYLCASSFGGNQPQHFGDGTRLSIL.